These 16 T cell receptor beta chains were all obtained from the same sample, sequenced in a study of blood T cell repertoires in COVID-19. TCRdb's copy holds only in-frame clones and misses some; the assay was immunoSEQ multiplex PCR. This table holds approximately 230,000 clones, approximately 88% found once. Sequencing was done on a sample of peripheral blood. Receptors were obtained from a woman aged 25 to 45 with COVID-19, enrolled during active disease.

This clone is a singleton in its sample. The V gene is TRBV10-3, the J gene TRBJ2-5; D is perhaps TRBD2 (7 bases). In germline, CDR1 is ENHRY, CDR2 SYGVKD. The ends were cut back, 10 bases at V and 5 bases at J, with 23 bases in the middle. This CDR3 region has 15 residues. CDR3 bases: TGTGCCACCCACCGCGAGGGGGGGCCGGGGGAGACCCAGTACTTC. Amino acids: CATHREGGPGETQYF.

The DNA for the CDR3 is TGTGCCAGCAGCCACGGGACAGGGGAGATCAACAATGAGCAGTTCTTC. It specifies CASSHGTGEINNEQFF. The chain couples TRBV7-2 to TRBJ2-1, with 10 bases aligning to TRBD1. The CDR3 is made up of 16 amino acids. The ends lost 5 bases at V and 5 bases at J; junction bases unmatched: 9. Germline values: CDR1 SGHTA, CDR2 FQGNSA. The full variable domain, rest sourced from reference TRBV7-2 and TRBJ2-1, is GAGVSQSPSNKVTEKGKDVELRCDPISGHTALYWYRQSLGQGLEFLIYFQGNSAPDKSGLPSDRFSAERTGGSVSTLTIQRTQQEDSAVYLCASSHGTGEINNEQFFGPGTRLTVL.

This sequence joins TRBV5-1 and TRBJ1-1; the match to TRBD1 covers 8 bases. The CDR3 sequence is 16 residues long. The trim removed 4 bases at V and 2 bases at J, leaving 10 bases unmatched. The germline CDR1 and CDR2 sequences are SGHRS and YFSETQ. The CDR3 loop reads CASSPRTGRGNTEAFF. CDR3 sequence (DNA): TGCGCCAGCAGCCCACGGACAGGGCGCGGTAACACTGAAGCTTTCTTT.

The CDR3 reads CASSYSRGWSETQYF. For the CDR3, the DNA is TGTGCCAGCAGTTACTCGCGGGGGTGGTCCGAGACCCAGTACTTC. The chain uses TRBV6-2 or TRBV6-3 and TRBJ2-5; 7 bases match TRBD2. The CDR3 loop spans 15 amino acids. V trimming: 0 bases; J trimming: 5 bases; junction bases outside the gene matches: 6. From germline, CDR1 is MNHEY and CDR2 SVGEGT.

V usage is TRBV5-4 and J usage is TRBJ2-1, with 11 nucleotides matching TRBD2. Looked up from germline, CDR1 is SGHNT and CDR2 is YYREEE (reference sequence). This CDR3 spans 17 amino acids. Unmatched junction bases numbered 6, after V lost 4 bases and J lost 0 bases. CDR3 protein: CASSKGLAVSSYNEQFF. The CDR3 DNA is TGTGCCAGCAGCAAGGGACTAGCGGTTAGCTCCTACAATGAGCAGTTCTTC.

This chain connects TRBV7-8 to TRBJ2-7; 8 positions match TRBD2. V dropped 5 bases and J dropped 6; count of bases not matched to a gene: 15. Germline CDR1 SGHVS, CDR2 FQNEAQ. This CDR3 region has 16 residues. The CDR3: CASSSTPGLEPPEQYV. CDR3 DNA sequence: TGTGCCAGCAGCAGCACCCCGGGACTAGAACCTCCCGAGCAGTACGTC.

This clone has only one observation. This chain joins TRBV2 and TRBJ2-5; 7 bases agree with TRBD1. The trim removed 7 bases at V and 3 bases at J, leaving 5 bases unmatched. The CDR3 consists of 13 residues. Germline-derived CDR1 and CDR2 are SNHLY and FYNNEI. CDR3 sequence reads: CASTAGTEETQYF. The CDR3 DNA reads as TGTGCCAGCACCGCCGGGACAGAAGAGACCCAGTACTTC.

The chain employs TRBV19 and TRBJ1-2; 11 bases align to TRBD1. The CDR3 covers 15 residues. The V gene's germline CDR1 is LNHDA and CDR2 SQIVND (reference sequence). The ends lost 7 bases at V and 4 bases at J; junction bases unmatched: 8. CDR3 coding DNA: TGTGCCAGTAAGGACAGGGGGCGAGTACTCTATGGCTACACCTTC. It codes for CASKDRGRVLYGYTF.

This clone has a handful of counts. The rearrangement uses TRBV5-1 and TRBJ1-5; 8 bases map to TRBD1. The ends lost 0 bases at V and 7 bases at J; junction bases unmatched: 3. This CDR3 comprises 14 residues. Germline V CDR1 and CDR2: SGHRS, YFSETQ. CDR3 region: CASSLGSGGQPQHF. CDR3 nucleotide sequence: TGCGCCAGCAGCTTGGGGTCAGGGGGCCAGCCCCAGCATTTT.

In this sample, this clone turned up a few times. CDR3 residues: CATSDPTIRQEQETQYF. The CDR3 bases are TGTGCCACCAGTGATCCAACAATACGACAGGAGCAAGAGACCCAGTACTTC. The rearrangement uses TRBV24-1 and TRBJ2-5; D perhaps matches TRBD1 (6 bases). V was shortened by 3 bases and J by 2 bases, with 18 bases between the two germline ends. From germline, CDR1 is KGHDR and CDR2 SFDVKD. The CDR3 sequence is 17 residues long.

The chain combines TRBV7-6 with TRBJ2-3; TRBD2 matches at 15 bases. Germline V gene lookup returns CDR1 SGHVS and CDR2 FNYEAQ. V shed 4 bases and J 3 bases; nucleotides not matched to a gene: 14. The CDR3 extends over 20 amino acids. DNA of the CDR3: TGTGCCAGCAGCTCACAAGCAGGGACTAGCGGGAGGTTCGGTACAGATACGCAGTATTTT. As protein: CASSSQAGTSGRFGTDTQYF. The whole variable domain, filled in from reference TRBV7-6 and TRBJ2-3, reads GAGVSQSPRYKVTKRGQDVALRCDPISGHVSLYWYRQALGQGPEFLTYFNYEAQQDKSGLPNDRFSAERPEGSISTLTIQRTEQRDSAMYRCASSSQAGTSGRFGTDTQYFGPGTRLTVL.

The table lists this clone with a few counts. This sequence joins TRBV4-3 and TRBJ2-7, with D unclear. This CDR3 has 14 residues. V dropped 4 bases and J dropped 0 bases, with 10 bases sitting between them. Germline V gene lookup returns CDR1 LGHNA and CDR2 YSLEER. CDR3 residues: CASSRSGDSYEQYF. The CDR3 DNA reads as TGCGCCAGCAGCCGTTCGGGTGACTCCTACGAGCAGTACTTC.

The rearrangement links TRBV28 to TRBJ1-6; the match to TRBD1 covers 8 bases. The CDR3 consists of 16 residues. From germline, CDR1 is MDHEN and CDR2 SYDVKM. Trimming took 2 bases from V and 7 from J; bases not matched to a gene: 7. As DNA, the CDR3 is TGTGCCAGCAGTTTAGGCCCCGGACAGGGAAATTCACCCCTCCACTTT. Amino acids: CASSLGPGQGNSPLHF.

This chain links TRBV7-2 with TRBJ1-2; no definite D call. Looked up from germline, CDR1 is SGHTA and CDR2 is FQGNSA. With 5 bases removed from V and 3 bases from J, the gap between germline ends came to 13 bases. This CDR3 is built from 14 residues. The DNA for the CDR3 is TGTGCCAGCAGCACGCAGACTGTTTACTATGGCTACACCTTC. Protein: CASSTQTVYYGYTF. Full variable domain (outside the CDR3, taken from reference TRBV7-2 and TRBJ1-2): GAGVSQSPSNKVTEKGKDVELRCDPISGHTALYWYRQSLGQGLEFLIYFQGNSAPDKSGLPSDRFSAERTGGSVSTLTIQRTQQEDSAVYLCASSTQTVYYGYTFGSGTRLTVV.

In this sample, this clone turned up once. The rearrangement links TRBV18 to TRBJ1-1; D is perhaps TRBD1 (6 bases). Between the trimmed V and J ends, which lost 6 bases and 2 bases, there was a span of 13 bases. The CDR3 consists of 14 residues. Germline V CDR1 and CDR2: KGHSH, LQKENI. The CDR3 region has the DNA TGTGCCAGCTCCAGGGACACCGATAACACTGAAGCTTTCTTT. Translated: CASSRDTDNTEAFF.

CDR3 protein: CASSLAGGYGYTF. In DNA form, the CDR3 reads TGTGCCAGCAGCTTAGCAGGGGGCTATGGCTACACCTTC. J is TRBJ1-2 and V is TRBV7-8, with D possibly TRBD1 on 6 matching bases. V shed 0 bases and J shed 4 bases, with 6 bases lying between them. This CDR3 has 13 residues. Germline CDR1 reads SGHVS; CDR2 reads FQNEAQ.